These T cell receptor beta chains were read from a single sample in a study of cytomegalovirus exposure and HLA in healthy donors. Clones were sequenced by immunoSEQ multiplex PCR, and TCRdb holds only the in-frame ones, with some missing. The profile shows roughly 65,000 clones, 80% of them singletons. Material for sequencing was PBMCs. The receptors here all came from a woman aged 30 to 39 in good health and CMV-seronegative. Both conserved end residues are part of each CDR3. The D gene is left open where the match is weak. Size tells how often a clone was seen (once, few, many) or the class of an expanded clone, and some rows leave it out.

abundance: once; d_gene: .; v_gene: TRBV28; j_gene: TRBJ2-3; CDR3nt: TGTGCCAGCAGTTCTACAGATACGCAGTATTTT; CDR3aa: CASSSTDTQYF
abundance: .; d_gene: TRBD1; v_gene: TRBV4-1; j_gene: TRBJ2-7; CDR3nt: TGCGCCAGCCAACTGGGGACAGGGCTCTCCTACGAGCAGTACTTC; CDR3aa: CASQLGTGLSYEQYF
abundance: .; d_gene: TRBD2; v_gene: TRBV4-1; j_gene: TRBJ2-1; CDR3nt: TGCGCCAGCAGCCTCCCGACTCGGGGGAGGGGCGATGAGCAGTTCTTC; CDR3aa: CASSLPTRGRGDEQFF
abundance: once; d_gene: .; v_gene: TRBV6-6; j_gene: TRBJ2-3; CDR3nt: TGTGCCAGCAGTTCCGGCCAGGATGCAGATACGCAGTATTTT; CDR3aa: CASSSGQDADTQYF
abundance: .; d_gene: .; v_gene: TRBV10-3; j_gene: TRBJ1-4; CDR3nt: TGTGCCATCAGTGAGCCCGGAGCTAATGAAAAACTGTTTTTT; CDR3aa: CAISEPGANEKLFF
abundance: .; d_gene: .; v_gene: TRBV29-1; j_gene: TRBJ2-1; CDR3nt: TGCAGCGTAAGACTGCCCCTCGCGCCCCATGAGCAGTTCTTC; CDR3aa: CSVRLPLAPHEQFF
abundance: .; d_gene: TRBD2; v_gene: TRBV6-5; j_gene: TRBJ2-3; CDR3nt: TGTGCCAGCAGTTACTCAAGGACTAGCGTAGATACGCAGTATTTT; CDR3aa: CASSYSRTSVDTQYF
abundance: .; d_gene: .; v_gene: TRBV4-2; j_gene: TRBJ2-4; CDR3nt: TGTGCCAGCAGCCAAGAACCAGGGGCCAAAAACATTCAGTACTTC; CDR3aa: CASSQEPGAKNIQYF
abundance: large; d_gene: .; v_gene: TRBV6-1; j_gene: TRBJ2-6; CDR3nt: TGTGCCAGCAGTGAAGGAGGGGGATCCGGGGCCAACGTCCTGACTTTC; CDR3aa: CASSEGGGSGANVLTF
abundance: few; d_gene: TRBD1; v_gene: TRBV19; j_gene: TRBJ1-1; CDR3nt: TGTGCCAGTAGTAGGAGACAGGGCAACACTGAAGCTTTCTTT; CDR3aa: CASSRRQGNTEAFF
abundance: .; d_gene: .; v_gene: TRBV5-6; j_gene: TRBJ1-1; CDR3nt: TGTGCCAGCAGCCGTGGGGAGGTGAACACTGAAGCTTTCTTT; CDR3aa: CASSRGEVNTEAFF
abundance: .; d_gene: TRBD2; v_gene: TRBV7-3; j_gene: TRBJ2-3; CDR3nt: TGTGCCAGCAGCTTTAGCGGGGGTAGGACAGATACGCAGTATTTT; CDR3aa: CASSFSGGRTDTQYF
abundance: .; d_gene: .; v_gene: TRBV5-1; j_gene: TRBJ2-6; CDR3nt: TGCGCCAGCAGTATGCAGGGTAGTTCTGGGGCCAACGTCCTGACTTTC; CDR3aa: CASSMQGSSGANVLTF
abundance: .; d_gene: .; v_gene: TRBV29-1; j_gene: TRBJ1-2; CDR3nt: TGCAGCGGCGCCGGGTCCTGGGACTATGGCTACACCTTC; CDR3aa: CSGAGSWDYGYTF
abundance: .; d_gene: .; v_gene: TRBV2; j_gene: TRBJ2-1; CDR3nt: TGTGCCAGCAGTGAAGGTGCCTCCCTAGTCTACAATGAGCAGTTCTTC; CDR3aa: CASSEGASLVYNEQFF
abundance: .; d_gene: .; v_gene: TRBV2; j_gene: TRBJ2-2; CDR3nt: TGTGCCAGCAGCCTCCGGGACTCCTTGTCCGGGGAGCTGTTTTTT; CDR3aa: CASSLRDSLSGELFF
abundance: .; d_gene: .; v_gene: TRBV30; j_gene: TRBJ1-4; CDR3nt: TGTGCCTGGAGTGTACAGGAATCCCAAAAACTGTTTTTT; CDR3aa: CAWSVQESQKLFF
abundance: .; d_gene: TRBD1; v_gene: TRBV6-5; j_gene: TRBJ2-7; CDR3nt: TGTGCCAGCAGTTACGAGTCAGGGGGCCTCTACGAGCAGTACTTC; CDR3aa: CASSYESGGLYEQYF
abundance: .; d_gene: TRBD1; v_gene: TRBV29-1; j_gene: TRBJ2-3; CDR3nt: TGCAGCGTTGAAGGACAGGGGTCCACAGATACGCAGTATTTT; CDR3aa: CSVEGQGSTDTQYF
abundance: few; d_gene: .; v_gene: TRBV9; j_gene: TRBJ2-7; CDR3nt: TGTGCCAGCAGCGTAGTATCTGAAAGCGACGAGCAGTACTTC; CDR3aa: CASSVVSESDEQYF
abundance: .; d_gene: TRBD2; v_gene: TRBV6-5; j_gene: TRBJ2-1; CDR3nt: TGTGCCAGCAGTTACTCAGCGGGGGGTTACAATGAGCAGTTCTTC; CDR3aa: CASSYSAGGYNEQFF
abundance: .; d_gene: .; v_gene: TRBV5-3; j_gene: TRBJ1-1; CDR3nt: TGTGCCAGAAGCTCCAGGGCTAGCACTGAAGCTTTCTTT; CDR3aa: CARSSRASTEAFF
abundance: .; d_gene: TRBD1; v_gene: TRBV6-5; j_gene: TRBJ1-1; CDR3nt: TGTGCCAGCAGTTACGGTACAGGGGACACTGAAGCTTTCTTT; CDR3aa: CASSYGTGDTEAFF
abundance: .; d_gene: TRBD1; v_gene: TRBV7-9; j_gene: TRBJ2-1; CDR3nt: TGTGCCAGCAGCTTAGTGACAGGGGATGAGCAGTTCTTC; CDR3aa: CASSLVTGDEQFF
abundance: .; d_gene: .; v_gene: TRBV7-2; j_gene: TRBJ2-7; CDR3nt: TGTGCCAGCAGCCCAGTGGGGGCCGCCTACGAGCAGTACTTC; CDR3aa: CASSPVGAAYEQYF
abundance: .; d_gene: .; v_gene: TRBV6-5; j_gene: TRBJ1-1; CDR3nt: TGTGCCAGCAGTTACCAGAGGGAAGCTTTCTTT; CDR3aa: CASSYQREAFF
abundance: .; d_gene: .; v_gene: TRBV9; j_gene: TRBJ1-2; CDR3nt: TGTGCCAGCAGCGTAGATGCAGGCCTAAACTATGGCTACACCTTC; CDR3aa: CASSVDAGLNYGYTF
abundance: .; d_gene: .; v_gene: TRBV10-3; j_gene: TRBJ1-1; CDR3nt: TGTGCCATCAGTCGAGACGGACAGATCACTGAAGCTTTCTTT; CDR3aa: CAISRDGQITEAFF
abundance: .; d_gene: TRBD1; v_gene: TRBV5-1; j_gene: TRBJ1-2; CDR3nt: TGCGCCAGCAGCTTGGGGCAGGGGGTATTCAACTATGGCTACACCTTC; CDR3aa: CASSLGQGVFNYGYTF
abundance: .; d_gene: .; v_gene: TRBV30; j_gene: TRBJ1-1; CDR3nt: TGTGCCTGGAGTGGGGCACCATTGAACACTGAAGCTTTCTTT; CDR3aa: CAWSGAPLNTEAFF
abundance: .; d_gene: .; v_gene: TRBV25-1; j_gene: TRBJ1-4; CDR3nt: TGTGCCAGCAGTGAATATACGGGGGTAAATGGGAAACTGTTTTTT; CDR3aa: CASSEYTGVNGKLFF
abundance: .; d_gene: .; v_gene: TRBV29-1; j_gene: TRBJ2-5; CDR3nt: TGCAGCGTTGAAGCGCGGCCTGGAGAGACCCAGTACTTC; CDR3aa: CSVEARPGETQYF